The rows below give T cell receptor beta chains drawn from one sample of a study of cytomegalovirus exposure and HLA in healthy donors. Method: immunoSEQ multiplex PCR; TCRdb's copy keeps in-frame clones and lacks some. Of around 130,000 clones listed, 84% are singletons. Sequencing input: PBMCs. Receptor source: a woman younger than 35 in good health and CMV-seropositive. Each CDR3 is given with its conserved first and last residue. The order of the fields is clone size, V gene, J gene, D gene, CDR3 DNA, CDR3 protein. D genes are given only for firm matches. Size tells how often a clone was seen (once, few, many) or the class of an expanded clone, and some rows leave it out.

size: NA; V: TRBV2; J: TRBJ1-4; D: NA; DNA: TGTGCCAGCAGTTCCACAGGGACAACTAATGAAAAACTGTTTTTT; CDR3: CASSSTGTTNEKLFF
size: NA; V: TRBV5-1; J: TRBJ1-2; D: NA; DNA: TGCGCCAGCAGCTTGGGCGGTCGTTACTATGGCTACACCTTC; CDR3: CASSLGGRYYGYTF
size: NA; V: TRBV6-5; J: TRBJ1-2; D: NA; DNA: TGTGCCAGCAGTACCGGCCCGACAGAGAACTATGGCTACACCTTC; CDR3: CASSTGPTENYGYTF
size: NA; V: TRBV5-4; J: TRBJ2-2; D: TRBD2; DNA: TGTGCCAGCAGCGCGGGACTAGCGATTAACACCGGGGAGCTGTTTTTT; CDR3: CASSAGLAINTGELFF
size: NA; V: TRBV11-1; J: TRBJ2-7; D: NA; DNA: TGTGCCAGCAGCCTAGCCCGAGGAAACTACGAGCAGTACTTC; CDR3: CASSLARGNYEQYF
size: once; V: TRBV19; J: TRBJ1-1; D: NA; DNA: TGTGCCAGTAGTATCGGCAGGGTAGCAGAGACTGAAGCTTTCTTT; CDR3: CASSIGRVAETEAFF
size: NA; V: TRBV5-6; J: TRBJ2-7; D: TRBD1; DNA: TGTGCCAGCAGCCCCGGGACAGGCCCTCGGGAGCAGTACTTC; CDR3: CASSPGTGPREQYF
size: few; V: TRBV5-4; J: TRBJ1-4; D: NA; DNA: TGTGCCAGCAGCTTTAAGCCGCTTGAAAAACTGTTTTTT; CDR3: CASSFKPLEKLFF
size: NA; V: TRBV11-2; J: TRBJ2-5; D: NA; DNA: TGTGCCAGCAGCTTAGATAGGGGGAAGACCCAGTACTTC; CDR3: CASSLDRGKTQYF
size: NA; V: TRBV23-1; J: TRBJ2-7; D: NA; DNA: TGCGCCAGCAGTCCGGTCTCCTACGAGCAGTACTTC; CDR3: CASSPVSYEQYF
size: NA; V: TRBV2; J: TRBJ2-1; D: TRBD1; DNA: TGTGCCAGCAGTTTCGACAGGGGGCGGGAGAATGAGCAGTTCTTC; CDR3: CASSFDRGRENEQFF
size: NA; V: TRBV11-2; J: TRBJ2-1; D: NA; DNA: TGTGCCAGCAGCCCTACTCGCGGGGGCGGTGAGCAGTTCTTC; CDR3: CASSPTRGGGEQFF
size: few; V: TRBV27; J: TRBJ1-2; D: TRBD1; DNA: TGTGCCAGCAGCGACACCGACAGGGGGCGAGGGTATGGCTACACCTTC; CDR3: CASSDTDRGRGYGYTF
size: once; V: TRBV2; J: TRBJ1-5; D: TRBD1; DNA: TGTGCCAGCAGCCCCGGGACAGGGGAGGGTCAGCCCCAGCATTTT; CDR3: CASSPGTGEGQPQHF
size: NA; V: TRBV29-1; J: TRBJ1-2; D: NA; DNA: TGCAGCGTTGACCCCGAGGAGGATGGCTACACCTTC; CDR3: CSVDPEEDGYTF
size: NA; V: TRBV4-1; J: TRBJ2-1; D: TRBD2; DNA: TGCGCCAGCAGAGGCCGGACTAGCGGCTCCTACAATGAGCAGTTCTTC; CDR3: CASRGRTSGSYNEQFF
size: NA; V: TRBV6-5; J: TRBJ2-1; D: NA; DNA: TGTGCCAGCAATACAGGGAATGAGCAGTTCTTC; CDR3: CASNTGNEQFF
size: NA; V: TRBV5-1; J: TRBJ2-7; D: NA; DNA: TGCGCCAGCAGCTTGATCCGGGATGAGCAGTACTTC; CDR3: CASSLIRDEQYF
size: NA; V: TRBV7-2; J: TRBJ2-1; D: NA; DNA: TGTGCCAGCTCCAGCGCTGCCTACAATGAGCAGTTCTTC; CDR3: CASSSAAYNEQFF
size: NA; V: TRBV30; J: TRBJ2-2; D: TRBD2; DNA: TGTGCCTGGAAAGGACTAGCGGGTAGCGGGGAGCTGTTTTTT; CDR3: CAWKGLAGSGELFF
size: NA; V: TRBV30; J: TRBJ2-6; D: TRBD2; DNA: TGTGCCTGGAGTCGCTCCCGACTAGCGGGGACCTCTGGGGCCAACGTCCTGACTTTC; CDR3: CAWSRSRLAGTSGANVLTF
size: NA; V: TRBV6-5; J: TRBJ1-5; D: TRBD1; DNA: TGTGCCAGCAGTTTCTCGGGACAGGCTAATCAGCCCCAGCATTTT; CDR3: CASSFSGQANQPQHF
size: once; V: TRBV18; J: TRBJ2-1; D: TRBD2; DNA: TGTGCCAGCTCACCAGGGACTAGCGGGGGGCAGGACAATGAGCAGTTCTTC; CDR3: CASSPGTSGGQDNEQFF
size: NA; V: TRBV2; J: TRBJ1-6; D: NA; DNA: TGTGCCAGCAGTGAATTACAGGCTGATAATTCACCCCTCCACTTT; CDR3: CASSELQADNSPLHF
size: NA; V: TRBV7-7; J: TRBJ2-3; D: NA; DNA: TGTGCCAGCAGCTTAGGTTACGACAGGAGCACAGATACGCAGTATTTT; CDR3: CASSLGYDRSTDTQYF
size: NA; V: TRBV7-6; J: TRBJ2-3; D: TRBD2; DNA: TGTGCCAGCAGCCTGAGGACTAGCGGGGACAACACAGATACGCAGTATTTT; CDR3: CASSLRTSGDNTDTQYF
size: NA; V: TRBV4-1; J: TRBJ1-2; D: TRBD1; DNA: TGCGCCAGCAGCCAACAACAGGGGGACTATGGCTACACCTTC; CDR3: CASSQQQGDYGYTF
size: NA; V: TRBV19; J: TRBJ2-1; D: NA; DNA: TGTGCCAGCTCCCGGGACAACTACAATGAGCAGTTCTTC; CDR3: CASSRDNYNEQFF
size: NA; V: TRBV19; J: TRBJ1-5; D: TRBD1; DNA: TGTGCCAGTAGTCGGACAGGGAAGCCCAATCAGCCCCAGCATTTT; CDR3: CASSRTGKPNQPQHF
size: NA; V: TRBV28; J: TRBJ1-6; D: TRBD1; DNA: TGTGCCAGCATTAGAACCGGGACAGCCGGCCAAGCCCTCCACTTT; CDR3: CASIRTGTAGQALHF
size: NA; V: TRBV4-2; J: TRBJ1-1; D: NA; DNA: TGTGCCAGCATCGGGGGGGGAACGGGGATGAACACTGAAGCTTTCTTT; CDR3: CASIGGGTGMNTEAFF
size: NA; V: TRBV6-6; J: TRBJ1-1; D: NA; DNA: TGTGCCAGCAGTCTGGGACACCCGTACACTGAAGCTTTCTTT; CDR3: CASSLGHPYTEAFF
size: NA; V: TRBV6-1; J: TRBJ1-4; D: TRBD1; DNA: TGTGCCACCCAGGAGGACAGGGCTAATGAAAAACTGTTTTTT; CDR3: CATQEDRANEKLFF
size: NA; V: TRBV4-1; J: TRBJ1-1; D: NA; DNA: TGCGCCAGCAGCCAAGTAATTAATACAGGGAACACTGAAGCTTTCTTT; CDR3: CASSQVINTGNTEAFF
size: NA; V: TRBV6-5; J: TRBJ1-6; D: NA; DNA: TGTGCCAGCAGTTACGAGGGGGGGAATTCACCCCTCCACTTT; CDR3: CASSYEGGNSPLHF
size: NA; V: TRBV27; J: TRBJ1-5; D: TRBD1; DNA: TGTGCCAGCAGTCCGCAGGGGGGCAATCAGCCCCAGCATTTT; CDR3: CASSPQGGNQPQHF
size: NA; V: TRBV7-3; J: TRBJ2-3; D: NA; DNA: TGTGCCAGCAGCTACTCTCCTCGGGCGGGGAGCACAGATACGCAGTATTTT; CDR3: CASSYSPRAGSTDTQYF
size: NA; V: TRBV12-5; J: TRBJ2-4; D: TRBD2; DNA: TGTGCTAGTGGTTTGGTGATAGCGGGGGGGCCGGCCAAAAACATTCAGTACTTC; CDR3: CASGLVIAGGPAKNIQYF
size: few; V: TRBV25-1; J: TRBJ2-7; D: NA; DNA: TGTGCCACCTCCCGCGACGAGCAGTACTTC; CDR3: CATSRDEQYF
size: NA; V: TRBV30; J: TRBJ1-4; D: NA; DNA: TGTGCCTGGAACCCGTCGCGGGCAGGGGTCATCGAAAAACTGTTTTTT; CDR3: CAWNPSRAGVIEKLFF
size: NA; V: TRBV2; J: TRBJ2-7; D: NA; DNA: TGTGCCAGCAGACAGGGTGTGGGCGAGCAGTACTTC; CDR3: CASRQGVGEQYF